This T cell receptor beta chain was recovered during a study of CD8+ T cells in alopecia areata. The overall study: Treated individuals took tofacitinib by mouth, 5 to 10 mg twice daily.

Whole-study results and caveats: Persistence of many expanded lesional clones was seen in scalp and blood during tofacitinib. Researchers reported that TCR sharing among patients proved less clear than in mice, possibly HLA-linked.

Of note for this clone: The antigen remains undetermined.

Stated treatment: oral pan-JAK inhibitor, 5-10 mg twice daily. Collected material from alopecia areata patients comprised lesional scalp punch biopsies and peripheral blood. cDNA serving as the sequencing template came from extracted, reverse transcribed RNA. Using immunoSEQ multiplex PCR, the repertoire was profiled, and TCRdb retains in-frame clones only, with some absent. Of approximately 210,000 clones listed, around 65% are singletons. The sample was CD4+ T cells sorted from blood, taken at approximately week 42, from a patient treated with tofacitinib. The origin of this receptor is a human donor with alopecia areata.

The CDR3 region is CASSQQTGTGGGQYF. Here the CDR3 DNA reads TGCGCCAGCAGCCAACAAACCGGGACAGGGGGTGGGCAGTACTTC. The chain couples TRBV4-3 to TRBJ2-7, with 11 bases that match TRBD1. Germline V lookup: CDR1 LGHNA, CDR2 YSLEER. V shed 2 bases, J shed 9 bases, and the junction held 9 bases outside the gene matches. This CDR3 is 15 amino acids long.